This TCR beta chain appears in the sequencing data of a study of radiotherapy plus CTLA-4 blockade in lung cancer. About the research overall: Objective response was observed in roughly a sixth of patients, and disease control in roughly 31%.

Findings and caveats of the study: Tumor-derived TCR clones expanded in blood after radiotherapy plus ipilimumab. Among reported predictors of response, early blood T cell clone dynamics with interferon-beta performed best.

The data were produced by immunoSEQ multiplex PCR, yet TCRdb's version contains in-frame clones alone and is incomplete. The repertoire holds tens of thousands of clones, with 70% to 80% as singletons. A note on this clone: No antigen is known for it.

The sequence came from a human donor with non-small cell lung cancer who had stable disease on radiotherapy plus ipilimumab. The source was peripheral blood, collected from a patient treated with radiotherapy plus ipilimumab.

CDR3 amino acids: CASRREGDTQYF. The CDR3 coding sequence is TGTGCCAGCCGCAGGGAGGGAGATACGCAGTATTTT. The V and J genes are TRBV7-2 and TRBJ2-3; 7 positions agree with TRBD2. V dropped 8 bases and J dropped 5; count of bases not matched to a gene: 4. Germline V lookup: CDR1 SGHTA, CDR2 FQGNSA. CDR3 size: 12 residues.